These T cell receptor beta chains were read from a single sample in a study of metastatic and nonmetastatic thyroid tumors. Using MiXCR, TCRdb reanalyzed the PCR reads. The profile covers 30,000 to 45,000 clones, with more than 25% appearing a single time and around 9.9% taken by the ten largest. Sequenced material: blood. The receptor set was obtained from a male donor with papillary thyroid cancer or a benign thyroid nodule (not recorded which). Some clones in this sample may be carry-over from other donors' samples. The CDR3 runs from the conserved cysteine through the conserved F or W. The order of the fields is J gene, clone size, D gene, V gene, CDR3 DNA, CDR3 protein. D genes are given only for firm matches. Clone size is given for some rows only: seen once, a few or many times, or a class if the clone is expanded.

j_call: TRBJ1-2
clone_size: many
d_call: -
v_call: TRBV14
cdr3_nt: TGTGCCAGCAGCTGGGAGGAATCCCCAGACTACACCTTC
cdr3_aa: CASSWEESPDYTF

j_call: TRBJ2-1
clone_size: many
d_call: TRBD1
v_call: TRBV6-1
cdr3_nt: TGTGCCAGCAGTGAACTCACAGGGGGCTACAATGAGCAGTTCTTC
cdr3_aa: CASSELTGGYNEQFF

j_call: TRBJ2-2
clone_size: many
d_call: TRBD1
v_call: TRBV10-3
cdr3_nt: TGTGCCATCAGTCAATTAAGGACAGGGCAAATATCCGGGGAGCTGTTTTTT
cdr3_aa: CAISQLRTGQISGELFF

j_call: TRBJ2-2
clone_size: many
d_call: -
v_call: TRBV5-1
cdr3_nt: TGCGCCAGCACAAAATCGGGGCGTGTCGACACCGGGGAGCTGTTTTTT
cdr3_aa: CASTKSGRVDTGELFF

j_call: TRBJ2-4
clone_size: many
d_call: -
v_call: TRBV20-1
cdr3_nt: TGCAGTGCCAGAGAACTAGCTTCCTCCAAAAACATTCAGTACTTC
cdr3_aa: CSARELASSKNIQYF

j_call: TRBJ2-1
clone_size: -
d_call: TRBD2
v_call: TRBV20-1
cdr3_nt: TGCAGTGCGACAGCGGGAGGGCTGGGAAATGAGCAGTTCTTC
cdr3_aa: CSATAGGLGNEQFF

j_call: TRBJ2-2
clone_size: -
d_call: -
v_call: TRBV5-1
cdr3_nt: TGCGCCAGCAGCTTGGGCTCGGGAGCGAGCGGGGAGCTGTTTTTT
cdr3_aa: CASSLGSGASGELFF

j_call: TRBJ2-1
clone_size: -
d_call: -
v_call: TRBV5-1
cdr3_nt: TGCGCCAGCAGCTTAACGACATACAATGAGCAGTTCTTC
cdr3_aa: CASSLTTYNEQFF

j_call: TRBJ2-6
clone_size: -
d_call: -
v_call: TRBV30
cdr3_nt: TGTGCCTGGACTGCGGGGTCCGGGGCCAACGTCCTGACTTTC
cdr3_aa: CAWTAGSGANVLTF

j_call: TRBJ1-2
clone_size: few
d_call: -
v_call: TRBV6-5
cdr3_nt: TGTGCCAGCAGTTATCAGTTCAACTATGGCTACACCTTC
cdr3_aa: CASSYQFNYGYTF

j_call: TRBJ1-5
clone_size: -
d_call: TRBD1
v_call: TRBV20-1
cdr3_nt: TGCAGTGCTAGAGAGGATTCGACAGGGTATCTTCAGCCCCAGCATTTT
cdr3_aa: CSAREDSTGYLQPQHF

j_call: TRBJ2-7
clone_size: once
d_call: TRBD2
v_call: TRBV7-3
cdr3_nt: TGTGCCAGCGCCACTAGCGGGAGCATTGGCGAGCAGTACTTC
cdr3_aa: CASATSGSIGEQYF

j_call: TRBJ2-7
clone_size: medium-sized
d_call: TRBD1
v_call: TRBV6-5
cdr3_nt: TGTGCCAGCAGTTACATCGGGACAGGGGTTGGTTGGAGCTCCTACGAGCAGTACTTC
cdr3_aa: CASSYIGTGVGWSSYEQYF

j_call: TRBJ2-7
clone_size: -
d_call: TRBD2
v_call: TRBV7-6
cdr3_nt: TGTGCCAGCATCTCCGGGGGGGGCGGCTCCTACGAGCAGTACTTC
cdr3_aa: CASISGGGGSYEQYF

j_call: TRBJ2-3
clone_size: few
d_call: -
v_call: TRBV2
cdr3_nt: TGTGCCAGCAAGAGGTGCACAGATACGCAGTATTTC
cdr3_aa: CASKRCTDTQYF

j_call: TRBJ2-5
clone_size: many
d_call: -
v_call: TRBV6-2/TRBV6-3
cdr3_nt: TGTGCCAGCAGTCAGGCCGGGGCAGAAGAGAACACCCAGTACTTC
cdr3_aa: CASSQAGAEENTQYF

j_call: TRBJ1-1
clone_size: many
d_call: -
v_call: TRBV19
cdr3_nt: TGTGCCAGTAGTATAGGGGGGACACCGAACACTGAAGCTTTCTTT
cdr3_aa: CASSIGGTPNTEAFF

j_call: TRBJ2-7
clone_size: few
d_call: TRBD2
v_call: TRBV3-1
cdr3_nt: TGTGCCAGCAGCCTCGGGAGGGGCTACGAGCAGTACTTC
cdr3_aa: CASSLGRGYEQYF

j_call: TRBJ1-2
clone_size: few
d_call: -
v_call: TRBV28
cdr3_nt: TGTGCCAGCAGTTCCCTAGACTTCGACAGGAACTATGGCTACACCTTC
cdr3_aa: CASSSLDFDRNYGYTF

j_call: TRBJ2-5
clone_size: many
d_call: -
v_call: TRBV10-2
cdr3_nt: TGCGCCAGTTCTCGGGGGGCAGAGACCCAGTACTTC
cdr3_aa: CASSRGAETQYF

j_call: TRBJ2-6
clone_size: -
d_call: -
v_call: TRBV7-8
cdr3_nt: TGTGCCAGCAGCCAAAACAGGCTCTCTGGGGCCAACGTCCTGACTTTC
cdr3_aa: CASSQNRLSGANVLTF

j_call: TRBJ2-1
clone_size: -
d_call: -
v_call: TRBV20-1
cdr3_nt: TGCAGTGCTGGGGTAAGCGGCACCTACAATGAGCAGTTCTTC
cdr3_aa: CSAGVSGTYNEQFF

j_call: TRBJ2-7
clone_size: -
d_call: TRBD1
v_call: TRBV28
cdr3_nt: TGTGCCAGCACAGGGGGCTACGAGCAGTACTTC
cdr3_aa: CASTGGYEQYF

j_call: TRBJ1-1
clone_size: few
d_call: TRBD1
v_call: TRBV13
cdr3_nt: TGTGCCAGCTTAGGGTGGGACAGGTACACTGAAGCTTTCTTT
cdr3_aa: CASLGWDRYTEAFF

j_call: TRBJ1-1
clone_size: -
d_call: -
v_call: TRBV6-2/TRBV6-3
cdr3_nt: TGTGCCAGCAGCCGACAGGTCACTGAAGCTTTCTTT
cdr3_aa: CASSRQVTEAFF

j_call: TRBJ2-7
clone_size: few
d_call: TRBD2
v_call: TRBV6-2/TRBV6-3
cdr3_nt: TGTGCCAGCAGCCACGGACTAGCGGGAGTCGAGCAGTACTTC
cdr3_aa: CASSHGLAGVEQYF

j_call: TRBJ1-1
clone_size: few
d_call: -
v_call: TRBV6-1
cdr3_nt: TGTGCCAGCAGCCCCGAATGGGAGCGGGTGAACACTGAAGCTTTCTTT
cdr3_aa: CASSPEWERVNTEAFF

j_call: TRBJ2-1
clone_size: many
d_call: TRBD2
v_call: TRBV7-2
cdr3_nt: TGTGCCAGCAGCCCTCAATCGGGACTAGCGTCTCAGTTCTTC
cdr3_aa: CASSPQSGLASQFF

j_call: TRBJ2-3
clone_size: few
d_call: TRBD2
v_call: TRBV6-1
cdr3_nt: TGTGCCAGCTCGATCGTAGCGGGAGTAACAGATACGCAGTATTTT
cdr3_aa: CASSIVAGVTDTQYF

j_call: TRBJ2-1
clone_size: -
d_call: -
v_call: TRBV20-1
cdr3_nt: TGCAGTGCTAGTATCTCTATAGTCGATGAGCAGTTCTTC
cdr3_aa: CSASISIVDEQFF

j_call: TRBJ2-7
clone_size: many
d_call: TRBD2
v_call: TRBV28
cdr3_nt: TGTGCCAGCAGTTTACGTGCGACTAGCGGGAGTTTGGACGAGCAGTACTTC
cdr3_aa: CASSLRATSGSLDEQYF

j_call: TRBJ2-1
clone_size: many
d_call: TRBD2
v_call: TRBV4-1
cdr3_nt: TGCGCCAGCAGGCGGGAGCCATACTACAATGAGCAGTTCTTC
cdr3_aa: CASRREPYYNEQFF

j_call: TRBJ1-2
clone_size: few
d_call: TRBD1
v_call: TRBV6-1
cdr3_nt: TGTGCCAGCAGTCCAGGACAGGGGTCGTCCTATGGCTACACCTTC
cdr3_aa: CASSPGQGSSYGYTF

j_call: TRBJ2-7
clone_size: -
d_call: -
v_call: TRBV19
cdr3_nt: TGTGCCACCTCCGGGCCTACCCTGGCCGAGCAGTACTTC
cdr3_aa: CATSGPTLAEQYF

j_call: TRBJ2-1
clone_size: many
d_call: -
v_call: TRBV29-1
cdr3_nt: TGCAGCGTTGAAGGCGATGGTGAGCAGTTCTTC
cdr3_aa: CSVEGDGEQFF

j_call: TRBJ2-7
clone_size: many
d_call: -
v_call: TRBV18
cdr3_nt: TGTGCCAGCTCACCAGATTACGAGCAGTACTTC
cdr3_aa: CASSPDYEQYF

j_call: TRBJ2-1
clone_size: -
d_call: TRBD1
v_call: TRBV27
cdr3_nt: TGTGCCAGCAGGGCCGGGACAGATAGCTACAATGAGCAGTTCTTC
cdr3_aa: CASRAGTDSYNEQFF

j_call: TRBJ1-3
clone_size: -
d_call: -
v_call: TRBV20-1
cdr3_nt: TGCAGTGCGATATCCCCGAACTCTGGAAACACCATATATTTT
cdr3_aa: CSAISPNSGNTIYF

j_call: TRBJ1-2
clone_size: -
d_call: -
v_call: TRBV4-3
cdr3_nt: TGCGCCAGCAGCCAAGACAGGGAATTCTACACCTTC
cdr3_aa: CASSQDREFYTF

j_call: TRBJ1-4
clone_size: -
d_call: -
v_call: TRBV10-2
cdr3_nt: TGCGCCAGCAGTGAGTCTGATACTAATGAAAAACTGTTTTTT
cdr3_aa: CASSESDTNEKLFF

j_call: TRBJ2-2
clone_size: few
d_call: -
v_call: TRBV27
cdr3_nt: TGTGCCAGCAGTTACCAGGGGTTTGGGGAGCTGTTTTTT
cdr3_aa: CASSYQGFGELFF

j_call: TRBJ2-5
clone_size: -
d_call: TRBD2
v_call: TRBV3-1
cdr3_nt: TGTGCCAGCAGCCCTCGTACTAGCGGGAGGTCTAGAGAGACCCGGTACTTC
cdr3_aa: CASSPRTSGRSRETRYF

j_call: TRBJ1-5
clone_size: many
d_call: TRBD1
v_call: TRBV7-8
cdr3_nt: TGTGCCAGCAGCCCGACAGGGGGCATCAATCAGCCCCAGCATTTT
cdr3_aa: CASSPTGGINQPQHF

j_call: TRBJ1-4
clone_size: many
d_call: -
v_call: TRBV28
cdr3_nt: TGTGCCAGCAGTCCAGTGAGTTTAACAGTGTATGAAAAACTGTTTTTT
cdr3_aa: CASSPVSLTVYEKLFF

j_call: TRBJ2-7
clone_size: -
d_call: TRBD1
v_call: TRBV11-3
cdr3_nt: TGTGCCAGCAGCTTATCAGGGGGCAACTACGAGCAGTACTTC
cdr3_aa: CASSLSGGNYEQYF

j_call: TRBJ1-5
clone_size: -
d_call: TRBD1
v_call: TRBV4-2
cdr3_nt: TGTGCCAGCAGCCAATTAGGGGACAGACGGAATCAGCCCCAGCATTTT
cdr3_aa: CASSQLGDRRNQPQHF

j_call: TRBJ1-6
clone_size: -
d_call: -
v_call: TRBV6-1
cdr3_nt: TGTGCCAGCCAGGAGGGGTTTGAGGGAGATTCACCCCTCCACTTT
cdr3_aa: CASQEGFEGDSPLHF

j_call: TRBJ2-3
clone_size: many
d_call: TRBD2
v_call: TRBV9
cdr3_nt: TGTGCCAGCAGCGTAGCGGGAGGTCGCACAGATACGCAGTATTTT
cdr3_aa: CASSVAGGRTDTQYF

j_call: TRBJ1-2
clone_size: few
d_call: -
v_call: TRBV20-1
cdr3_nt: TGCAGTGCTAGAGTTAGCAGCTATGGCTACACCTTC
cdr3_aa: CSARVSSYGYTF

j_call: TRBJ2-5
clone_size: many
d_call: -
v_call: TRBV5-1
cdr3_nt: TGCGCCAGCAGCTTGGGGGCAGGGGTGGAGACCCAGTACTTC
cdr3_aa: CASSLGAGVETQYF

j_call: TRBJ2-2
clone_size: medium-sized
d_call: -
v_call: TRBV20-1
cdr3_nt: TGCAGTGTTCTCAAGGGGAACACCGGGGAGCTGTTTTTT
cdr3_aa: CSVLKGNTGELFF

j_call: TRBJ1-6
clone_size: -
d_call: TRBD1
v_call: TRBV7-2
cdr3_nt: TGTGCCAGCAGCGGGGTCAGGGGGCCATCACCCCTCCACTTT
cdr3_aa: CASSGVRGPSPLHF

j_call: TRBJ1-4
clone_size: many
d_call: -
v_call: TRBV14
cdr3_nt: TGTGCCAGCAGCCAAGACCCCGCCGGACGAGAACTGTTTTTT
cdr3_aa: CASSQDPAGRELFF